The 32 T cell receptor beta chains presented below share a single source sample, sequenced in a study of T cell responses to AZD1222 COVID-19 vaccine. Clones were sequenced by immunoSEQ multiplex PCR, and TCRdb holds only the in-frame ones, with some missing. The data contain 130,000 to 150,000 clones, under 95% of them singletons. The sequencing used peripheral blood, collected on day 0 of AZD1222 vaccination. These receptors all stem from an adult in good health.

The rearrangement uses TRBV5-1 and TRBJ1-5; D may be TRBD1 (5 bases). CDR1 is SGHRS, CDR2 YFSETQ, per germline. V shed 4 bases and J shed 0 bases, with 14 bases lying between them. CDR3 size: 16 residues. The CDR3 coding sequence is TGCGCCAGCAGCCCGGAGGGGCCCTATAGCAATCAGCCCCAGCATTTT. Protein sequence: CASSPEGPYSNQPQHF.

This chain joins TRBV2 and TRBJ1-2; no clear D. There are 14 residues in the CDR3. V gave up 6 bases and J gave up 2 bases, with 13 bases separating them. Germline-derived CDR1 and CDR2 are SNHLY and FYNNEI. CDR3 bases: TGTGCCAGCAGAGCCGTCTGGTCAAACTATGGCTACACCTTC. It encodes CASRAVWSNYGYTF.

The rearrangement joins TRBV27 to TRBJ2-7, with D possibly TRBD1 on 5 matching bases. Trimming pared 3 bases from V and 2 bases from J, leaving 8 bases between. From germline, CDR1 is MNHEY and CDR2 SMNVEV (reference sequence). This CDR3 comprises 13 residues. CDR3 amino acids: CASSLGPAYEQYF. CDR3 in DNA: TGTGCCAGCAGTTTGGGGCCTGCCTACGAGCAGTACTTC.

The rearrangement joins TRBV4-3 to TRBJ1-2; D gene uncertain. Looked up from germline, CDR1 is LGHNA and CDR2 is YSLEER. This CDR3 spans 13 amino acids. V shed 0 bases and J shed 8 bases, with 10 bases lying between them. The CDR3 loop reads CASSQEPDLGYTF. The DNA for the CDR3 is TGCGCCAGCAGCCAAGAACCCGACCTGGGCTACACCTTC.

This chain uses TRBV10-3 with TRBJ2-5; the D is unclear. V was clipped by 0 bases and J by 4 bases, with 3 bases between them. CDR1 is ENHRY, CDR2 SYGVKD, per germline. This CDR3 region has 12 residues. CDR3 bases: TGTGCCATCAGTGAGTCGAGAGAGACCCAGTACTTC. It codes for CAISESRETQYF.

The gene calls are TRBV2 and TRBJ2-7, with TRBD2 identical over 13 bases. Germline V gives CDR1 SNHLY, CDR2 FYNNEI. With V trimmed by 6 bases and J by 0 bases, 11 bases remained unmatched. This CDR3 has 18 amino acids. The CDR3 reads CASSVRLAGGKSSYEQYF. The CDR3, as DNA: TGTGCCAGCAGCGTACGACTAGCGGGAGGAAAAAGCTCCTACGAGCAGTACTTC.

The chain links TRBV7-2 to TRBJ2-5, with 10 bases aligning to TRBD1. CDR1 SGHTA and CDR2 FQGNSA come from the germline V gene. The CDR3 spans 16 residues. Trimming took 1 base from V and 5 from J; bases not matched to a gene: 7. DNA of the CDR3: TGTGCCAGCAGCTTAGAGGCGACAGGGGGCTGGGAGACCCAGTACTTC. Protein: CASSLEATGGWETQYF.

The V call is TRBV6-6, the J call TRBJ1-5; D is uncertain. Per germline, CDR1 MNHNY and CDR2 SVGAGI (reference sequence). The germline V and J ends were trimmed by 2 bases and 4 bases, with 6 bases remaining between them. This CDR3 comprises 13 residues. The CDR3 sequence is CASSYLENQPQHF. For the CDR3, the DNA is TGTGCCAGCAGTTACCTTGAGAATCAGCCCCAGCATTTT.

V is TRBV13 and J is TRBJ2-6, with 7 bases identical to TRBD2. CDR3 length equals 17 residues. The V segment lost 5 bases and the J segment 3 bases; nucleotides outside the gene matches: 10. Germline-derived CDR1 and CDR2 are PRHDT and FYEKMQ (reference sequence). Written as DNA, the CDR3 is TGTGCCAGCAGCCGCCGTTGGGGGGGTAGTGGGGCCAACGTCCTGACTTTC. Amino acid sequence: CASSRRWGGSGANVLTF.

The chain carries TRBV5-1 and TRBJ1-3, with a possible D match to TRBD1 (5 bases). This CDR3 spans 15 amino acids. Germline V CDR1 and CDR2: SGHRS, YFSETQ. V shed 2 bases and J shed 2 bases, with 11 bases lying between them. As DNA, the CDR3 is TGCGCCAGCAGCTTTGACGGGACCGCTGGAAACACCATATATTTT. Residues: CASSFDGTAGNTIYF. The full variable domain, rest sourced from reference TRBV5-1 and TRBJ1-3, is KAGVTQTPRYLIKTRGQQVTLSCSPISGHRSVSWYQQTPGQGLQFLFEYFSETQRNKGNFPGRFSGRQFSNSRSEMNVSTLELGDSALYLCASSFDGTAGNTIYFGEGSWLTVV.

This chain connects TRBV7-2 to TRBJ1-3, with 9 bases that match TRBD1. V lost 5 bases to trimming and J lost 3 bases; unmatched junction nucleotides: 5. The CDR3 has 15 residues. Germline CDR1 reads SGHTA; CDR2 reads FQGNSA. The CDR3 region has the DNA TGTGCCAGCAGCAGGACAGGGGTGTATGGAAACACCATATATTTT. Translating gives CASSRTGVYGNTIYF.

This clone is a singleton in its sample. The rearrangement uses TRBV4-2 and TRBJ2-1, with no clear D. The CDR3 covers 14 residues. Between the trimmed V and J ends, which lost 1 base and 9 bases, there was a span of 13 bases. CDR1 and CDR2 (germline): LGHNA, YNFKEQ. Here the CDR3 DNA reads TGTGCCAGCAGCCAAGTGCCCCCCGGAAGTGAGCAGTTCTTC. Its translation: CASSQVPPGSEQFF.

The chain combines TRBV15 with TRBJ2-1; 9 positions agree with TRBD2. Germline lookup yields CDR1 LNHNV and CDR2 YYDKDF (reference sequence). V dropped 0 bases and J dropped 6; count of bases not matched to a gene: 9. The CDR3 spans 17 residues. Here the CDR3 DNA reads TGTGCCACCAGCAGAGAAATAGCGGGAGAATTGGGCAATGAGCAGTTCTTC. It encodes CATSREIAGELGNEQFF.

The chain combines TRBV6-2 or TRBV6-3 with TRBJ1-2; 7 bases agree with TRBD1. Germline V gene lookup returns CDR1 MNHEY and CDR2 SVGEGT. The CDR3 has 16 amino acids. After removal of 6 bases from V and 0 bases from J, the junction contained 10 bases not matched to a gene. The CDR3 is CASSPTGAMPNYGYTF. The CDR3 DNA follows: TGTGCCAGCAGCCCTACAGGGGCGATGCCTAACTATGGCTACACCTTC.

The V gene is TRBV28, the J gene TRBJ1-5; D unresolved. The CDR3 is 15 residues long. V lost 1 base to trimming and J lost 6 bases, with 13 bases between them. Germline V lookup: CDR1 MDHEN, CDR2 SYDVKM. The CDR3 region has the DNA TGTGCCAGCAGTTTATCTCGGGCCGGTATTCAGCCCCAGCATTTT. This sequence encodes CASSLSRAGIQPQHF.

The chain uses TRBV24-1 and TRBJ2-7; D tentatively reads TRBD1 or TRBD2 (5 bases each). Germline V gene lookup returns CDR1 KGHDR and CDR2 SFDVKD. Deletions cut 2 bases from V and 2 bases from J, with 18 bases between. The CDR3 totals 17 residues. The CDR3: CATSDSPGTASPYEQYF. In DNA, the CDR3 is TGTGCCACCAGTGATTCGCCCGGGACGGCCTCTCCCTACGAGCAGTACTTC.

The chain combines TRBV2 with TRBJ1-1; D not certain. V was cut by 5 bases and J by 2 bases, with 6 bases left in between. This CDR3 contains 12 residues. Germline assignment: CDR1 SNHLY and CDR2 FYNNEI. This chain's CDR3 is CASSPGNTEAFF. The CDR3 DNA is TGTGCCAGCAGTCCAGGTAACACTGAAGCTTTCTTT.

The rearrangement joins TRBV20-1 to TRBJ2-5; 12 nucleotides agree with TRBD2. V was pared by 3 bases and J by 7 bases, with 6 bases of the junction left unmatched. Germline CDR1 DFQATT, CDR2 SNEGSKA (reference sequence). CDR3 length: 14 amino acids. The CDR3: CSASLLAGGATQYF. CDR3 coding DNA: TGCAGTGCTAGTCTACTAGCGGGGGGTGCGACCCAGTACTTC.

The chain links TRBV13 to TRBJ1-2; D perhaps matches TRBD1 (5 bases). The CDR3 is 15 residues long. V was clipped by 6 bases and J by 0 bases, with 14 bases between them. The germline V gene has CDR1 PRHDT and CDR2 FYEKMQ (reference sequence). The CDR3 DNA follows: TGTGCCAGCAGGACCCAGGGAAACTCTAACTATGGCTACACCTTC. Its translation is CASRTQGNSNYGYTF.

The chain links TRBV5-6 to TRBJ2-4, with D possibly being TRBD2 (5 bases). The V gene lost 4 bases and the J gene lost 9 bases, with 20 bases spanning the gap. Germline CDR1 and CDR2: SGHDT and YYEEEE. This CDR3 is 15 amino acids long. CDR3 protein: CASSLLTRGSGIQYF. CDR3 in DNA: TGTGCCAGCAGCCTCTTAACCCGCGGGTCAGGCATTCAGTACTTC.

The chain has TRBV6-6 and TRBJ1-1; no firm D call. Germline V CDR1 and CDR2: MNHNY, SVGAGI (reference sequence). The CDR3 is 15 residues long. V gave up 1 base and J gave up 1 base, with 10 bases separating them. Written as DNA, the CDR3 is TGTGCCAGCAGTTACTACGGGAGGTCGAACACTGAAGCTTTCTTT. Its translation is CASSYYGRSNTEAFF.

The rearrangement links TRBV19 to TRBJ1-3; D remains ambiguous. Germline CDR1 is LNHDA and CDR2 is SQIVND (reference sequence). V lost 3 bases and J 0 bases, leaving 9 bases between the germline ends. CDR3 length: 15 residues. The CDR3 loop reads CASSISLHSGNTIYF. CDR3 sequence (DNA): TGTGCCAGTAGTATCAGTCTCCACTCTGGAAACACCATATATTTT.

The genes are TRBV5-7 and TRBJ2-7, with D possibly TRBD2 on 7 matching bases. TRBV5-7 is sorted into the ORF group, with uncertain function. There are 14 residues in the CDR3. V lost 0 bases and J lost 6, with 13 bases in between. The CDR3 nucleotides read TGTGCCAGCAGCTTGGGGGAGGGGGAGGGCGAGCAGTACTTC. This encodes CASSLGEGEGEQYF.

The gene calls are TRBV7-9 and TRBJ2-1; D not certain. The germline V and J ends were trimmed by 6 bases and 9 bases, with 18 bases remaining between them. The CDR3 length is 14 residues. CDR1 is SEHNR and CDR2 is FQNEAQ in the germline V gene (reference sequence). CDR3 bases: TGTGCCAGCAGGAAGCTTAGTTCGGAAACTGAGCAGTTCTTC. This codes for CASRKLSSETEQFF.

V and J are TRBV6-5 and TRBJ1-2, with D unresolved. There are 14 residues in the CDR3. Deletions cut 6 bases from V and 1 base from J, with 12 bases between. CDR1 and CDR2 from the germline V gene are MNHEY and SVGAGI. Written as DNA, the CDR3 is TGTGCCAGCAGACCCGAGGGCTTTAACTATGGCTACACCTTC. Protein sequence: CASRPEGFNYGYTF.

CDR3 in amino acids: CASSPKVVRTSYEQYF. CDR3 nucleotide sequence: TGTGCCAGCAGCCCCAAGGTCGTGCGGACCTCCTACGAGCAGTACTTC. This chain links TRBV27 with TRBJ2-7; D gene uncertain. The V end lost 6 bases, the J end lost 0 bases, and 18 bases lay between the germline ends. CDR3 length equals 16 residues. Per the germline V gene, CDR1 is MNHEY and CDR2 is SMNVEV (reference sequence).

V usage is TRBV6-2 or TRBV6-3 and J usage is TRBJ1-2, with D uncertain. Germline V CDR1 and CDR2: MNHEY, SVGEGT. V lost 5 bases and J 4 bases, leaving 14 bases between the germline ends. CDR3 size: 14 residues. The CDR3 DNA follows: TGTGCCAGCAGTAGTTGGAGGTCAGGCTATGGCTACACCTTC. It yields the protein CASSSWRSGYGYTF.

The rearrangement links TRBV27 to TRBJ2-7, with 11 nucleotides matching TRBD2. CDR1 and CDR2 from the germline V gene are MNHEY and SMNVEV (reference sequence). After removal of 1 base from V and 6 bases from J, the junction contained 11 bases not matched to a gene. This CDR3 comprises 17 residues. The CDR3 nucleotides are TGTGCCAGCAGTTTATTCGTCACCGGGACTAGCGGTGCCGAGCAGTACTTC. Its protein product is CASSLFVTGTSGAEQYF.

A single count supports this clone. The rearrangement joins TRBV3-1 (or the pseudogene TRBV3-2) to TRBJ2-5; 10 positions agree with TRBD2. The J segment lost 7 bases and the V segment lost 5 bases, leaving 10 bases of the junction unmatched. CDR1 is LGHDT, CDR2 YNNKEL, per germline (reference sequence). This CDR3 comprises 15 residues. The CDR3 DNA reads TGTGCCAGCAGCACCCGAGCGGGAGGGATTGTGACCCAGTACTTC. Amino acids: CASSTRAGGIVTQYF.

The chain recombines TRBV5-6 with TRBJ1-3; TRBD1 agrees at 7 bases. CDR1 is SGHDT, CDR2 YYEEEE, per germline. V dropped 2 bases and J dropped 0; count of bases not matched to a gene: 5. The CDR3 spans 16 residues. The CDR3 DNA sequence: TGTGCCAGCAGCTTAAGGACAGGCCACTCTGGAAACACCATATATTTT. Translation: CASSLRTGHSGNTIYF.

The chain joins TRBV7-8 to TRBJ1-2, with 7 positions matching TRBD1. Trimming cost V 5 bases and J 5 bases; bases outside gene matches: 11. CDR3 length equals 15 residues. The germline gives CDR1 SGHVS, CDR2 FQNEAQ. CDR3 in amino acids: CASSPPGQTLYGYTF. DNA of the CDR3: TGTGCCAGCAGCCCTCCGGGACAGACCCTTTATGGCTACACCTTC.

This chain connects TRBV4-2 to TRBJ1-6, with TRBD1 matching over 9 bases. V gave up 0 bases and J gave up 9 bases; unmatched junction bases: 18. The CDR3 contains 20 residues. Germline lookup yields CDR1 LGHNA and CDR2 YNFKEQ. CDR3 in amino acids: CASSQDLFVGTGPWGSPLHF. The DNA of the CDR3 is TGTGCCAGCAGCCAAGATCTCTTTGTCGGGACAGGGCCCTGGGGTTCACCCCTCCACTTT.